This TCR beta chain derives from a study of blood T cell repertoires in COVID-19 (dated by TCRdb to 2020 to 2021). Regarding the research as a whole: Samples from collaborators originated in the United States, Italy and Spain and spanned both the acute and convalescent phases of COVID-19. The material from the prospective study consisted of cDNA or gDNA derived from T cells, B-cell-depleted T cells, or PBMCs. Deeply sampled blood TCRbeta repertoires from subjects exposed to, actively infected with, or recovered from COVID-19 were included in the dataset. The repertoires were released in a freely available public database meant as a resource for research on the immune response to SARS-CoV-2. Samples were obtained from the ongoing ImmuneRACE study (first 160 participants) and from some 1,200 subjects provided by 6 global collaborators. Nearly every sample came with metadata listing a de-identified subject ID, COVID-19 status, age in years and sex. Where available, HLA class I and class II types were obtained from metadata supplied by the sample provider rather than from assay-based typing.

TCRbeta CDR3 regions were amplified from genomic DNA by means of the immunoSEQ Assay, a bias-controlled multiplex PCR. The source study handled its data this way. The number of nucleated cells in each sample was estimated from the amplification of reference gene primers within the assay. Sequence reads were collapsed and filtered to measure the absolute abundance of every unique TCRbeta CDR3 rearrangement. Productive Simpson clonality was computed per sample as the square root of Simpson's diversity index over productive rearrangements. Here the immuneACCESS table is served through TCRdb, limited to in-frame sequences with V and J called. Missing clones are a known gap in these copies; in checked studies unresolved V genes cover under half, and the rest lacks a known reason. The DNA was the basis for D and trimming; V, J and clone size are from that table. Present in this sample are about 260,000 clones, roughly 86% of which were seen just once. The ten top clones hold 2% to 2.5% of the sample.

The cysteine opens and the phenylalanine closes a CDR3 of 13 amino acids. Only the CDR3 DNA stays, 39 bases, in frame from base 1. V is clipped by 0 bases and J by 4 bases, and the sequence between their germline boundaries is 6 bases long. Concerning this clone itself: This clone's antigen is unknown. Per-nucleotide qualities are absent, and no much larger clonotype sits a single base away.

Participants in the prospective study were aged roughly 18 to 89 years, lived in over 20 United States geographic areas, and enrolled through a virtual design. In the prospective study, participants were assigned to cohorts based on the clinical history participants reported in a screening survey and a study questionnaire. Recovered participants in ImmuneRACE Cohort 3 were defined by two consecutive negative NP/OP PCR tests, clearance by a healthcare professional, or resolution of symptoms. Mobile phlebotomists in the prospective study collected whole blood, serum and a nasopharyngeal or oropharyngeal swab from every participant. Participants in the prospective study had the option to provide additional blood draws and questionnaires over a roughly 2-month period. Before DNA extraction, prospective study blood samples were shipped either frozen or at room temperature. Broad study findings and their caveats: Clinical and demographic metadata were provided uncurated, with the amount varying by source and participant.

The sample consisted of PBMCs or T cells enriched from blood (not recorded which). The chain joins TRBV12-3 or TRBV12-4 to TRBJ1-2, with the identity of the D gene unclear. The TCR was taken from a woman aged 50 to 60 who had recovered from COVID-19. The CDR3 is CASSLAGSYGYTF. The DNA sequence is TGTGCCAGCAGTTTAGCAGGGAGCTATGGCTACACCTTC.